This T cell receptor (beta chain) was sequenced in a study of T cell responses to AZD1222 COVID-19 vaccine. This table comes from immunoSEQ multiplex PCR, and its TCRdb copy is limited to in-frame clones, with some not included. The sample lists 190,000 or so clones, about 89% occurring once. The V segment lost 5 bases and the J segment 4 bases; nucleotides outside the gene matches: 10. CDR3 size: 16 residues. CDR1 is SGHNT and CDR2 is YENEEA in the germline V gene. This receptor was identified in an adult who received the AZD1222 COVID-19 vaccine. The specimen comprised peripheral blood, sampled 28 days after the second AZD1222 dose. V and J are TRBV11-3 and TRBJ1-4; 7 bases are a match to TRBD1. The DNA for the CDR3 is TGTGCCAGCAGCGACCGGAGGGACAGCTTTAATGAAAAACTGTTTTTT. This codes for CASSDRRDSFNEKLFF.